This entry lists 21 T cell receptor beta chains sequenced from one sample in a study of tumor-infiltrating lymphocytes in primary liver carcinoma. Starting material of 500 to 600 ng total RNA yielded TCR beta cDNA via a constant-region primer. Sequencing libraries for TCR beta derived from three nested multiplex PCR rounds that used slightly modified ARM-PCR. TRBV1-TRBV30 forward primers paired with a C-beta reverse primer were used in the first two PCR rounds, which ran roughly 11 cycles each. TCRdb used MiXCR to reprocess the multiplex PCR reads, holding one entry per CDR3 protein. The sample lists about 200,000 distinct CDR3 sequences; about 85% were seen once. Without any cell sorting, about 18-30 mg of bulk tissue yielded co-extracted RNA and DNA. Sequenced material: tumor tissue from primary liver carcinoma. These receptor sequences come from a man aged 35 to 55 with primary liver carcinoma and hepatitis B virus infection.

As to this clonotype: One end of the junction does not line up with germline, which may come from a read error. This chain uses TRBV11-2 with TRBJ2-3; D may match TRBD1 or TRBD2 (6 bases each). This CDR3 comprises 17 residues. CDR1 and CDR2 from the germline V gene are SGHAT and FQNNGV. The CDR3, as DNA: TGTGCCAGCAGCTTAGATACGGGGGACACTAGCACAGATACACAGTATTTT. Translation gives CASSLDTGDTSTDTQYF.

In regard to this clonotype: An end of the junction does not agree with germline; a read error may underlie this. V gene TRBV5-5 combines with J gene TRBJ2-2, with a weak D call TRBD2 (5 bases). From germline, CDR1 is SGHKS and CDR2 YYEKEE (reference sequence). CDR3 length: 14 amino acids. In nucleotides, the CDR3 is TGTGCCGGCAGCTTGGATCCAGCCACCGGGGAGCTGTTGTTT. Residues: CAGSLDPATGELLF.

This clonotype was counted only a few times. The conserved final phenylalanine or tryptophan is absent from the CDR3, which likely points to a read error. The V and J genes are TRBV4-3 and TRBJ1-6; D might be TRBD1 (5 bases). CDR1 is LGHNA and CDR2 is YSLEER in the germline V gene. The CDR3 consists of 16 residues. Here the CDR3 DNA reads TGTGCCAGCAGCTCCTGGGATAGGGGAAGGAATTCACCCCTCCACCTT. It encodes CASSSWDRGRNSPLHL.

Details on this clonotype: This may stem from a read error, because a much larger clone lies one nucleotide away. The V call is TRBV28, the J call TRBJ1-1; D unresolved. The V gene's germline CDR1 is MDHEN and CDR2 SYDVKM. The V gene lost 4 bases and the J gene lost 3 bases, with 6 bases spanning the gap. CDR3 length: 12 amino acids. The CDR3 DNA reads as TGTGCCAGCAGTTCCACTTACACTGAAGCTTTCTTT. Translated, it gives CASSSTYTEAFF.

The chain has TRBV6-2 or TRBV6-3 and TRBJ1-2; D uncertain. Germline assignment: CDR1 MNHEY and CDR2 SVGEGT. Trimming shortened V by 5 bases and J by 6 bases, and 16 bases separated the two germline ends. This CDR3 is built from 14 residues. CDR3 region: CASSRNVSINGYTF. The CDR3 region has the DNA TGTGCCAGCAGTCGTAACGTAAGTATTAATGGCTACACCTTC.

This clonotype was seen only a few times. At one end, the junction sequence differs from germline, possibly due to a read error. J is TRBJ2-1 and V is TRBV4-2, with TRBD1 matching over 10 bases. The CDR3 contains 16 residues. CDR1 is LGHNA and CDR2 is YNFKEQ in the germline V gene. The CDR3 bases are TGTGTCAGCAGCCACGCTAGGGGACAGGGGAACAATGAGCAGTTCTTC. It is translated as CVSSHARGQGNNEQFF.

The chain links TRBV7-8 to TRBJ2-7, with TRBD1 matching 8 bases. J was trimmed by 3 bases and V by 9 bases; bases with no gene match: 16. The CDR3 has 16 amino acids. Germline-derived CDR1 and CDR2 are SGHVS and FQNEAQ. CDR3 bases: TGTGCCAGTGGCTTAGCGAACCAGGGGGCATTCTACGAGCAGTACTTC. The encoded protein is CASGLANQGAFYEQYF.

The CDR3 nucleotides read TGCAGCGTTGAAGATCGGACCATGGCCGAGGAGCTGTTTTTT. Residues: CSVEDRTMAEELFF. The chain has TRBV29-1 and TRBJ2-2; D is unclear. Between the trimmed V and J ends, which lost 0 bases and 10 bases, there was a span of 15 bases. The CDR3 extends over 14 amino acids. The germline gives CDR1 SQVTM, CDR2 ANQGSEA.

The chain recombines TRBV29-1 with TRBJ2-5; TRBD1 agrees at 8 bases. Per germline, CDR1 SQVTM and CDR2 ANQGSEA. The CDR3 is 12 residues long. The V and J ends lost 8 bases and 5 bases, in that order; junction bases with no gene match: 7. As DNA, the CDR3 is TGCAGCATGTGGAGGACAGGGGAGACCCAGTACTTC. Translation: CSMWRTGETQYF.

The chain carries TRBV5-4 and TRBJ2-2; possibly TRBD2 for D (5 bases). V gave up 7 bases and J gave up 5 bases, with 24 bases separating them. CDR3 length equals 17 residues. The germline CDR1 and CDR2 sequences are SGHNT and YYREEE (reference sequence). Written as DNA, the CDR3 is TGTGCCAGCGGCTCTACCTCGGCGGGCTCGGGGACCGGGGAGCTGTTTTTT. It encodes CASGSTSAGSGTGELFF.

As concerns this clonotype: Germline is not matched at one junction end, which may reflect a read error. The DNA for the CDR3 is TGTGCCAGCAGCTCTTGGGGAAGCTCTGTTGGAGTCCGCACAGATACGAAGTATTTT. Amino acids: CASSSWGSSVGVRTDTKYF. The chain has TRBV11-1 and TRBJ2-3; D unresolved. This CDR3 spans 19 amino acids. The germline V gene has CDR1 SGHAT and CDR2 FQDESV (reference sequence).

The chain employs TRBV29-1 and TRBJ1-2; perhaps TRBD1 as D (6 bases). The CDR3 is 11 residues long. Trimming stripped 8 bases from V and 9 bases from J, with 16 bases between. Germline assignment: CDR1 SQVTM and CDR2 ANQGSEA. CDR3 amino acids: CSIARGDCYTF. The CDR3 DNA follows: TGCAGCATTGCCAGGGGAGATTGCTACACCTTC.

Turning to this clonotype: At one end the junction does not follow the germline gene, possibly because of a read error. The chain is built from TRBV7-8 and TRBJ2-5, with a weak D call TRBD2 (6 bases). The CDR3 is made up of 13 amino acids. The germline V gene encodes CDR1 SGHVS and CDR2 FQNEAQ. This CDR3 is CASSVEVRETHYF. The CDR3 nucleotides read TGTGCCAGCAGCGTCGAGGTCCGGGAGACCCACTACTTC.

This clonotype has only a few counts. A read error may be the cause here, since a much bigger clone is one base away. V and J are TRBV5-1 and TRBJ2-1, with TRBD2 as a possible D gene (5 bases). Germline CDR1 and CDR2: SGHRS and YFSETQ. The CDR3 is made up of 13 amino acids. CDR3 region: CATGLLSDNEHFF. In DNA, the CDR3 is TGCGCCACCGGACTTCTCTCCGACAATGAGCACTTCTTC.

As to this clonotype: One end of the junction varies from germline; a read error may be responsible. The gene calls are TRBV4-3 and TRBJ2-7; possibly TRBD2 for D (6 bases). Germline V gene lookup returns CDR1 LGHNA and CDR2 YSLEER. The length of the CDR3 is 18 residues. CDR3 sequence: CASSQDWVGLGGSYEQYF. The CDR3 DNA reads as TGTGCCAGCAGCCAAGATTGGGTAGGGTTGGGGGGCTCCTACGAGCAGTACTTC.

With regard to this clonotype: Compared with germline, one end of the junction differs, possibly owing to a read error. This rearrangement joins TRBV7-8 to TRBJ2-4; D gene ambiguous. Germline-derived CDR1 and CDR2 are SGHVS and FQNEAQ. The CDR3 consists of 17 residues. DNA of the CDR3: TGTGCCTGCAGCCCCCTTTCCAGAGGATTAGCCAAAAACATTCAGTACTTC. This translates into CACSPLSRGLAKNIQYF.

Comments on this clonotype: The junction departs from the called germline gene at one end, perhaps through a read error. The chain combines TRBV5-6 with TRBJ2-1; D perhaps matches TRBD2 (5 bases). Germline-derived CDR1 and CDR2 are SGHDT and YYEEEE. This CDR3 has 13 residues. As DNA, the CDR3 is TGTGCCAGTACCGGAGGACCGAACAATGAGCATTTCTTC. It encodes CASTGGPNNEHFF. The variable domain in full, with the rest retrieved from reference TRBV5-6 and TRBJ2-1, is DAGVTQSPTHLIKTRGQQVTLRCSPKSGHDTVSWYQQALGQGPQFIFQYYEEEERQRGNFPDRFSGHQFPNYSSELNVNALLLGDSALYLCASTGGPNNEHFFGPGTRLTVL.

This rearrangement joins TRBV12-3 or TRBV12-4 to TRBJ1-1; D is ambiguous. Trimming took 4 bases from V and 4 from J, leaving 10 bases between them. There are 13 residues in the CDR3. The CDR3 nucleotides are TGTGCCAGCAGTTGGGAAGGTCTCACTGAAGCTTTCTTT. It specifies CASSWEGLTEAFF.

This clonotype was recorded only once. The rearrangement joins TRBV29-1 to TRBJ2-2; possible D gene TRBD2, 5 bases. Germline assignment: CDR1 SQVTM and CDR2 ANQGSEA. CDR3 length: 11 amino acids. V was cut by 7 bases and J by 8 bases, with 11 bases left in between. DNA of the CDR3: TGCAGCGCCATGGGGAGTGGGGAGCTGTTTTTT. Its protein product is CSAMGSGELFF.

With regard to this clonotype: The junction shows a germline mismatch at one end, possibly a read error. This sequence joins TRBV29-1 and TRBJ1-1; TRBD1 might be the D (6 bases). Germline V gene lookup returns CDR1 SQVTM and CDR2 ANQGSEA. This CDR3 has 11 residues. CDR3 sequence reads: CSVSPGGRNFF. The CDR3 coding sequence is TGTAGCGTTTCGCCCGGGGGCCGGAATTTCTTT.

A note on this clonotype: This may arise from a read error, as a much more abundant clone is one base away. J is TRBJ1-4 and V is TRBV5-1; no definite D call. The CDR3 is 15 residues long. In germline, CDR1 is SGHRS, CDR2 YFSETQ. The CDR3 nucleotides read TGCGCCAGCAGCTTGGGACCAAGGGAGAATGAAAAACTGTTATTT. Translation gives CASSLGPRENEKLLF.